Below are 12 T cell receptor beta chains sequenced from a single sample in a study of blood T cell repertoires in COVID-19. Produced via immunoSEQ multiplex PCR; TCRdb's table is partial and in-frame only. The sample contains 150,000 or so clones, approximately 84% of which appear only once. Specimen: peripheral blood. These receptor sequences come from an older woman with acute or convalescent COVID-19.

Only a few counts were recorded for this clone. CDR3: CASSRDTNSPLHF. The DNA for the CDR3 is TGTGCCAGCAGCCGGGACACTAATTCACCCCTCCACTTT. J is TRBJ1-6 and V is TRBV9; D may be TRBD1 (6 bases). This CDR3 contains 13 residues. The V gene lost 4 bases and the J gene lost 6 bases, with 8 bases spanning the gap. Per germline, CDR1 SGDLS and CDR2 YYNGEE.

The V and J genes are TRBV24-1 and TRBJ2-1; TRBD1 agrees at 7 bases. The CDR3 length is 14 residues. The V segment lost 5 bases and the J segment 4 bases; nucleotides outside the gene matches: 4. The germline CDR1 and CDR2 sequences are KGHDR and SFDVKD. CDR3 region: CATSGGTDYNEQFF. CDR3 in DNA: TGTGCCACCAGTGGTGGGACAGATTACAATGAGCAGTTCTTC.

The chain has TRBV9 and TRBJ2-2; TRBD2 matches 7 bases. This CDR3 has 17 residues. Trimming took 0 bases from V and 7 from J; bases not matched to a gene: 12. Germline V gives CDR1 SGDLS, CDR2 YYNGEE. This chain's CDR3 is CASSVAPGEGRGGELFF. CDR3 DNA: TGTGCCAGCAGCGTAGCTCCGGGGGAGGGCCGCGGCGGGGAGCTGTTTTTT.

This clone was seen only once. The V gene is TRBV25-1, the J gene TRBJ1-1; 7 nucleotides line up with TRBD1. The CDR3 is 13 residues long. Looked up from germline, CDR1 is MGHDK and CDR2 is SYGVNS. The J segment lost 1 base and the V segment lost 4 bases, leaving 0 bases of the junction unmatched. The CDR3 region is CASSGQGNTEAFF. DNA for the CDR3: TGTGCCAGCAGTGGACAGGGGAACACTGAAGCTTTCTTT.

The chain carries TRBV29-1 and TRBJ2-7; TRBD1 is a possible D gene (5 bases). CDR3 length: 11 residues. The V end lost 7 bases, the J end lost 5 bases, and 12 bases lay between the germline ends. From germline, CDR1 is SQVTM and CDR2 ANQGSEA. The CDR3 spells CSAVGQNEQYF. For the CDR3, the DNA is TGCAGCGCCGTGGGGCAGAACGAGCAGTACTTC.

The rearrangement uses TRBV7-2 and TRBJ2-2, with 7 bases that match TRBD2. The germline V gene has CDR1 SGHTA and CDR2 FQGNSA. This CDR3 has 18 residues. Trimming cost V 6 bases and J 1 base; bases outside gene matches: 14. The chain's CDR3 is CASRKRDLALLNTGELFF. Written as DNA, the CDR3 is TGTGCCAGCAGAAAGCGGGACTTAGCCCTATTGAACACCGGGGAGCTGTTTTTT.

The J gene is TRBJ2-3, the V gene TRBV6-5; a possible D gene is TRBD1 (5 bases). The CDR3 has 15 residues. The ends were cut back, 5 bases at V and 0 bases at J, with 12 bases in the middle. Germline lookup yields CDR1 MNHEY and CDR2 SVGAGI. The CDR3 region is CASSPVGVSTDTQYF. DNA of the CDR3: TGTGCCAGCAGTCCCGTAGGGGTTAGCACAGATACGCAGTATTTT.

The J gene is TRBJ1-1, the V gene TRBV7-9; weak D call: TRBD1 (6 bases). Looked up from germline, CDR1 is SEHNR and CDR2 is FQNEAQ (reference sequence). Trimming stripped 6 bases from V and 5 bases from J, with 10 bases between. This CDR3 has 12 amino acids. CDR3 coding DNA: TGTGCCAGCAGACAGGGAAATACTGAAGCTTTCTTT. Residues: CASRQGNTEAFF.

In its sample, this clone was seen once. The chain links TRBV30 to TRBJ2-3; TRBD2 matches at 11 bases. Per the germline V gene, CDR1 is GTSNPN and CDR2 is SVGIG (reference sequence). After removal of 0 bases from V and 1 base from J, the junction contained 9 bases not matched to a gene. The CDR3 contains 18 residues. CDR3 DNA: TGTGCCTGGAGTGTAAAGGCTAGCGGGAGGCTCGGCACAGATACGCAGTATTTT. Translation gives CAWSVKASGRLGTDTQYF.

The chain recombines TRBV12-5 with TRBJ1-1, with TRBD1 matching 7 bases. This CDR3 is built from 16 residues. Germline V gene sequence: CDR1 LGHNT, CDR2 FRNRAP. V was pared by 4 bases and J by 1 base, with 9 bases of the junction left unmatched. This CDR3 reads CASGYPRDSENTEAFF. The CDR3, as DNA: TGTGCTAGTGGTTACCCCCGGGACAGTGAGAACACTGAAGCTTTCTTT.

This chain joins TRBV19 and TRBJ2-3; 8 bases align to TRBD2. Germline V gene lookup returns CDR1 LNHDA and CDR2 SQIVND (reference sequence). The trim removed 4 bases at V and 3 bases at J, leaving 3 bases unmatched. The CDR3 runs to 14 residues. CDR3: CASSRRGATDTQYF. CDR3 bases: TGTGCCAGTAGTAGGCGGGGGGCAACAGATACGCAGTATTTT. Full variable domain (rest looked up from reference TRBV19 and TRBJ2-3): DGGITQSPKYLFRKEGQNVTLSCEQNLNHDAMYWYRQDPGQGLRLIYYSQIVNDFQKGDIAEGYSVSREKKESFPLTVTSAQKNPTAFYLCASSRRGATDTQYFGPGTRLTVL.

This chain links TRBV9 with TRBJ2-7, with 15 positions matching TRBD2. With 4 bases clipped from V and 5 bases from J, the junction kept 4 bases outside the gene matches. In germline, CDR1 is SGDLS, CDR2 YYNGEE. This CDR3 is built from 15 residues. CDR3 loop: CASSLGLAGGDEQYF. CDR3 bases: TGTGCCAGCAGCTTGGGACTAGCGGGAGGCGACGAGCAGTACTTC.